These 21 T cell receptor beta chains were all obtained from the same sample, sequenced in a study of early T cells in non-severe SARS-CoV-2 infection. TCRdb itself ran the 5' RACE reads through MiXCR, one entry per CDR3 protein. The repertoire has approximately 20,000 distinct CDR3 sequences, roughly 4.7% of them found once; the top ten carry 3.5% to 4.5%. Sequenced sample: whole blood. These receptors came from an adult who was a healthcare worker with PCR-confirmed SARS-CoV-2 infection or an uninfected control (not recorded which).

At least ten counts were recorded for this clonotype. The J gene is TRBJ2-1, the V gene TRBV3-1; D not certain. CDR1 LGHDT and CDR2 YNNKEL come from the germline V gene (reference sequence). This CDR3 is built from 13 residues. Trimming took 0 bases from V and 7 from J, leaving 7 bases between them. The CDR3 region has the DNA TGTGCCAGCAGCCAAGAATATAGGAATGAGCAGTTCTTC. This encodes CASSQEYRNEQFF.

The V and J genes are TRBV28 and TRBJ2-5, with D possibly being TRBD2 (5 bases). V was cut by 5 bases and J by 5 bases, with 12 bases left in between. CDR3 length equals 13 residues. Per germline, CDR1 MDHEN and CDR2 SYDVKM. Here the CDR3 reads CASSSGFRETQYF. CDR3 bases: TGTGCCAGCAGTAGCGGTTTTAGGGAGACCCAGTACTTC.

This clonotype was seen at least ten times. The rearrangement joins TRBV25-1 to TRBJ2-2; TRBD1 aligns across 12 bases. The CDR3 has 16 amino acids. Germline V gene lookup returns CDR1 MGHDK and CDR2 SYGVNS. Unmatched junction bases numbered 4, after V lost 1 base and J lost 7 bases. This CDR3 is CASSELGTGGGGELFF. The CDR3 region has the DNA TGTGCCAGCAGTGAATTGGGGACAGGGGGCGGCGGGGAGCTGTTTTTT.

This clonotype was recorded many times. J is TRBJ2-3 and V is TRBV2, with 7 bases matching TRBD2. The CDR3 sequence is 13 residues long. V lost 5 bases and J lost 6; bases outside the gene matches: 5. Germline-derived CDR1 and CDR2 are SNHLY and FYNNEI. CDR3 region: CASSRTSADTQYF. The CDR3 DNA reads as TGTGCCAGCAGTCGGACTAGTGCCGATACGCAGTATTTT. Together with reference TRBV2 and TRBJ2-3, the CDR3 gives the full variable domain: EPEVTQTPSHQVTQMGQEVILRCVPISNHLYFYWYRQILGQKVEFLVSFYNNEISEKSEIFDDQFSVERPDGSNFTLKIRSTKLEDSAMYFCASSRTSADTQYFGPGTRLTVL.

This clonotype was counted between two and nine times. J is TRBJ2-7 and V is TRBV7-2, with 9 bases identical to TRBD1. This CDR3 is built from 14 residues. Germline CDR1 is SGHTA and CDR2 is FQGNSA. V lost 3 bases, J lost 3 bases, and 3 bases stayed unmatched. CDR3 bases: TGTGCCAGCAGCTTCACAGGGGGCGGCTACGAGCAGTACTTC. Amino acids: CASSFTGGGYEQYF.

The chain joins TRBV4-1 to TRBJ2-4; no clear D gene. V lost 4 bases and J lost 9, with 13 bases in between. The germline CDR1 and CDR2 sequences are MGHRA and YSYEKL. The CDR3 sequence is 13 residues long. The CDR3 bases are TGCGCCAGCAGCCTAACACTCCAAACCATTCAGTACTTC. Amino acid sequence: CASSLTLQTIQYF.

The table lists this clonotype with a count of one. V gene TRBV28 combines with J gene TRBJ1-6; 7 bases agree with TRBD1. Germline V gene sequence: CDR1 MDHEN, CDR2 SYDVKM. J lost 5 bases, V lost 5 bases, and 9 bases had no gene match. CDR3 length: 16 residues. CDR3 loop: CASSNRGGANNSPLHF. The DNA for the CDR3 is TGTGCCAGCAGTAACAGGGGAGGGGCTAATAATTCACCCCTCCACTTT.

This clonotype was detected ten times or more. CDR3 residues: CASSLAGANVLTF. In DNA, the CDR3 is TGTGCCAGCAGCTTAGCTGGGGCCAACGTCCTGACTTTC. This chain links TRBV11-2 with TRBJ2-6; D remains ambiguous. V shed 1 base and J shed 2 bases, with 0 bases lying between them. This CDR3 has 13 amino acids. CDR1 and CDR2 (germline): SGHAT, FQNNGV.

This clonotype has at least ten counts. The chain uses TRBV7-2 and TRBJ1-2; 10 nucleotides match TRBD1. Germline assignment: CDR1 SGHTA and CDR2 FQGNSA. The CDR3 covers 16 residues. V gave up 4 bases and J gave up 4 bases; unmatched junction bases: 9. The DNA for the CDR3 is TGTGCCAGCAGCTCCGGTTGGGGACAGGGGTTCTATGGCTACACCTTC. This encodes CASSSGWGQGFYGYTF.

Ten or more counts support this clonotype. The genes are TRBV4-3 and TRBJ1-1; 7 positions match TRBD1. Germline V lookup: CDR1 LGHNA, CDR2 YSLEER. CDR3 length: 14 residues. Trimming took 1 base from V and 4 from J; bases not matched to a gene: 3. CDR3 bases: TGCGCCAGCAGCCAAGGGACAGGAAGCACTGAAGCTTTCTTT. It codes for CASSQGTGSTEAFF.

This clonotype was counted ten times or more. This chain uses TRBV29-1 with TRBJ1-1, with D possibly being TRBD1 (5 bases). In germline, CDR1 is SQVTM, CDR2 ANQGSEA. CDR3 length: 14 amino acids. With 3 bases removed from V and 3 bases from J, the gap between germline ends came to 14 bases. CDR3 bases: TGCAGCGTTGAGGGGGGAAGGGATTACACTGAAGCTTTCTTT. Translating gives CSVEGGRDYTEAFF.

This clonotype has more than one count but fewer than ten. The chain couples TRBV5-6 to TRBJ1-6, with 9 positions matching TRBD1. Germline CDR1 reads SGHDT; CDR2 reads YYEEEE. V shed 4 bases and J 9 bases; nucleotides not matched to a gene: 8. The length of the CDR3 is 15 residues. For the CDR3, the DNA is TGTGCCAGCAGCCAGGCCGGGACAGGGCCTTCACCCCTCCACTTT. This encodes CASSQAGTGPSPLHF. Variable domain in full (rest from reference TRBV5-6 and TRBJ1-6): DAGVTQSPTHLIKTRGQQVTLRCSPKSGHDTVSWYQQALGQGPQFIFQYYEEEERQRGNFPDRFSGHQFPNYSSELNVNALLLGDSALYLCASSQAGTGPSPLHFGNGTRLTVT.

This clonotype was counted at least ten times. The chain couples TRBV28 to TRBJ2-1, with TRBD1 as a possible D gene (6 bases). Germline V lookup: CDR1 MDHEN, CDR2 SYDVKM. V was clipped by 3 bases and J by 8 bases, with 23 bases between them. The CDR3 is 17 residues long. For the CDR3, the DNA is TGTGCCAGCAGTTTTGGAAGTTGGTACAGGGAAGTCGATGAGCAGTTCTTC. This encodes CASSFGSWYREVDEQFF.

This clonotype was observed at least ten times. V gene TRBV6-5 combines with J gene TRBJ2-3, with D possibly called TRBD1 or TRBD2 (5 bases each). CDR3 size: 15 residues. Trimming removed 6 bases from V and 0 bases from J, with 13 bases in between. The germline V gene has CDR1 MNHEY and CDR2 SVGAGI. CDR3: CASRSGRFSTDTQYF. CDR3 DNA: TGTGCCAGCAGATCGGGGCGATTTAGCACAGATACGCAGTATTTT.

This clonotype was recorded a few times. The chain's CDR3 is CSASKPANTGELFF. The CDR3, as DNA: TGCAGTGCTAGTAAACCTGCGAACACCGGGGAGCTGTTTTTT. The V gene is TRBV20-1, the J gene TRBJ2-2; no clear D. V was shortened by 3 bases and J by 0 bases, with 8 bases between the two germline ends. Germline-derived CDR1 and CDR2 are DFQATT and SNEGSKA (reference sequence). This CDR3 is built from 14 residues.

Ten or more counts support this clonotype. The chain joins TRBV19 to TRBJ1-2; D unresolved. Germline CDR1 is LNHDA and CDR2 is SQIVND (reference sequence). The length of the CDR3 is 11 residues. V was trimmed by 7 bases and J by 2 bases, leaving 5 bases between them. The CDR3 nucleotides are TGTGCCAGTAATGACAACTATGGCTACACCTTC. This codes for CASNDNYGYTF.

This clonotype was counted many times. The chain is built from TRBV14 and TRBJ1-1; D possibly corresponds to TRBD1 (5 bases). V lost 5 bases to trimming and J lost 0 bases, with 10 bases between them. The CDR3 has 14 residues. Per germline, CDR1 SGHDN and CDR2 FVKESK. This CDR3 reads CASSLEGLNTEAFF. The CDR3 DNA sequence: TGTGCCAGCAGCTTAGAGGGGTTGAACACTGAAGCTTTCTTT. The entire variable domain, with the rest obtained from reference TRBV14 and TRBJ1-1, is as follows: EAGVTQFPSHSVIEKGQTVTLRCDPISGHDNLYWYRRVMGKEIKFLLHFVKESKQDESGMPNNRFLAERTGGTYSTLKVQPAELEDSGVYFCASSLEGLNTEAFFGQGTRLTVV.

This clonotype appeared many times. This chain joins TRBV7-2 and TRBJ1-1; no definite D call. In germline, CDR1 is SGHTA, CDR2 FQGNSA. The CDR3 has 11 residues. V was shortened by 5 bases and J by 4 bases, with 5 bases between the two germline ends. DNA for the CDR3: TGTGCCAGCAGCGGCGTCACTGAAGCTTTCTTT. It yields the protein CASSGVTEAFF.

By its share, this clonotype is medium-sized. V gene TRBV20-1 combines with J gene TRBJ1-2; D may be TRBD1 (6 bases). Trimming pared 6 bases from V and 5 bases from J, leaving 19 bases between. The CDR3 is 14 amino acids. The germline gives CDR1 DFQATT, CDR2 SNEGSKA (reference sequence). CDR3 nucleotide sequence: TGCAGTGCCCTAGAAACAGGGAGAAGATATGGCTACACCTTC. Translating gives CSALETGRRYGYTF.

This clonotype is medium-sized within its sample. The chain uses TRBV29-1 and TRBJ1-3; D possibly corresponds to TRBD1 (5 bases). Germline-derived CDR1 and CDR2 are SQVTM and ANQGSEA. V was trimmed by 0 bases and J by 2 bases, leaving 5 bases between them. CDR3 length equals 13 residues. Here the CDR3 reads CSVEDRAGNTIYF. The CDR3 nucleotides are TGCAGCGTTGAAGACAGGGCTGGAAACACCATATATTTT.

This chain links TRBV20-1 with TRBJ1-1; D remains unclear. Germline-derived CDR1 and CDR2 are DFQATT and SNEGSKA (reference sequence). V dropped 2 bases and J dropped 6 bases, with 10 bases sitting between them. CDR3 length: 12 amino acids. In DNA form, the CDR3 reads TGCAGTGCTAGACAGGTGGCGGCTGAAGCTTTCTTT. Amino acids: CSARQVAAEAFF.